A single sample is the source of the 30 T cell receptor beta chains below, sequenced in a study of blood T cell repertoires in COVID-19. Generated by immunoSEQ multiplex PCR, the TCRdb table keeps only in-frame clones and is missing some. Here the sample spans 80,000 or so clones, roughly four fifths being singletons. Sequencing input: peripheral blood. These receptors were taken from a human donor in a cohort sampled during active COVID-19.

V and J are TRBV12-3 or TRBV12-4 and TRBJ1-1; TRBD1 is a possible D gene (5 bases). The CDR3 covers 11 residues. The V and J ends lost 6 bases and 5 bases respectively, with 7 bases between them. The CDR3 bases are TGTGCCAGCAGCGGGGGTACTGAAGCTTTCTTT. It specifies CASSGGTEAFF.

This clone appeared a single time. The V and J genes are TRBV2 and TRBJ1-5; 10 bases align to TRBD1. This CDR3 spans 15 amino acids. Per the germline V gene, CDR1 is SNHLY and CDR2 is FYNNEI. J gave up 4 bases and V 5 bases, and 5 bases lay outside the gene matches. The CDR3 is CASSLGQGLNQPQHF. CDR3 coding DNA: TGTGCCAGCAGTCTGGGACAGGGGCTTAATCAGCCCCAGCATTTT. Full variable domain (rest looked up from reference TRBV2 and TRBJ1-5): EPEVTQTPSHQVTQMGQEVILRCVPISNHLYFYWYRQILGQKVEFLVSFYNNEISEKSEIFDDQFSVERPDGSNFTLKIRSTKLEDSAMYFCASSLGQGLNQPQHFGDGTRLSIL.

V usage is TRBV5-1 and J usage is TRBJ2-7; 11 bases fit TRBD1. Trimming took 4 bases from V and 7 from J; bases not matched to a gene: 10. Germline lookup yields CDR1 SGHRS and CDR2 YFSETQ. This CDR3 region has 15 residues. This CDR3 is CASSSSPGQGGEQYF. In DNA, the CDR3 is TGCGCCAGCAGCAGCAGCCCGGGACAGGGGGGAGAGCAGTACTTC.

CDR3 coding DNA: TGTGCCAGCAGTGGGGACTCCCTTAGCGGCGAGACCCAGTACTTC. Protein: CASSGDSLSGETQYF. V gene TRBV2 combines with J gene TRBJ2-5, with a tentative D call TRBD2 (6 bases). CDR1 SNHLY and CDR2 FYNNEI come from the germline V gene. Trimming removed 4 bases from V and 5 bases from J, with 17 bases in between. CDR3 length equals 15 residues.

For the CDR3, the DNA is TGTGCCAGCAGCTTCACGGTAGCGGGGCTCCAAGAGACCCAGTACTTC. This gives the protein CASSFTVAGLQETQYF. The genes are TRBV11-1 and TRBJ2-5; 8 nucleotides line up with TRBD2. The junction had 7 bases not matched to a gene; V was cut back by 3 bases and J by 1 base. This CDR3 spans 16 amino acids. Per the germline V gene, CDR1 is SGHAT and CDR2 is FQDESV (reference sequence).

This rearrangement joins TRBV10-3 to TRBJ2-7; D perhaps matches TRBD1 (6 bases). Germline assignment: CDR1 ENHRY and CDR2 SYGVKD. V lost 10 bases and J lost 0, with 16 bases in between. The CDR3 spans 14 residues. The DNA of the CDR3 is TGTGCCACCAGCCCAACAGGGAGCTCCTACGAGCAGTACTTC. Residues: CATSPTGSSYEQYF.

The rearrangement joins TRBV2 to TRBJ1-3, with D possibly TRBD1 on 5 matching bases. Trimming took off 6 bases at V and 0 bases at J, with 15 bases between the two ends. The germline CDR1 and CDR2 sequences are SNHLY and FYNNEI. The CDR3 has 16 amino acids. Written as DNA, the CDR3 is TGTGCCAGCAGCGATGACAGTCCTCCCTCTGGAAACACCATATATTTT. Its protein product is CASSDDSPPSGNTIYF.

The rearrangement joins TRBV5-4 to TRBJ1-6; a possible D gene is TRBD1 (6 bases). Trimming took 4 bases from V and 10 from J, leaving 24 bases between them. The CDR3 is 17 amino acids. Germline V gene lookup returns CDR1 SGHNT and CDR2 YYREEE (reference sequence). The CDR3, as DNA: TGTGCCAGCAGCCCGCGGCGGGGGCAGGAGGGGAGATCACCCCTCCACTTT. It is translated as CASSPRRGQEGRSPLHF.

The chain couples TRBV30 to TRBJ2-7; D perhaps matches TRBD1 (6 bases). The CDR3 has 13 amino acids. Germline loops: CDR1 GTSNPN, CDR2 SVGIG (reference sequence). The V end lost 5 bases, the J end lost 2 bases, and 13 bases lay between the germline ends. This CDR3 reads CAWGPDRTYEQYF. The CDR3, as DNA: TGTGCCTGGGGACCGGACAGAACCTACGAGCAGTACTTC.

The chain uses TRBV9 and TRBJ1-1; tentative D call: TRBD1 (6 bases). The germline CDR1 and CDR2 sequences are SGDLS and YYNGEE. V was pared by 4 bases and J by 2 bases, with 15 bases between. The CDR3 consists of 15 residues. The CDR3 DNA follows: TGTGCCAGCAGCCCTCGACAGGACTTTAACACTGAAGCTTTCTTT. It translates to CASSPRQDFNTEAFF.

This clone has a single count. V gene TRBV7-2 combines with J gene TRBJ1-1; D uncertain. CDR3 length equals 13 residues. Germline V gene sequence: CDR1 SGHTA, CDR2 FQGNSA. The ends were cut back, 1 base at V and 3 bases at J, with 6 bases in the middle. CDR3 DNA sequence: TGTGCCAGCAGCTTAGGGCGGTACACTGAAGCTTTCTTT. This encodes CASSLGRYTEAFF.

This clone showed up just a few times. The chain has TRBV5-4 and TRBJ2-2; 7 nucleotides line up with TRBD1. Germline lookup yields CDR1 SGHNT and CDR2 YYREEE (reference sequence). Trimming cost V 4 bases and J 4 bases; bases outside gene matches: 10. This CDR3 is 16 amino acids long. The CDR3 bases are TGTGCCAGCAGCCTGAGCGGACAGGCCCTCACCGGGGAGCTGTTTTTT. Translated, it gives CASSLSGQALTGELFF.

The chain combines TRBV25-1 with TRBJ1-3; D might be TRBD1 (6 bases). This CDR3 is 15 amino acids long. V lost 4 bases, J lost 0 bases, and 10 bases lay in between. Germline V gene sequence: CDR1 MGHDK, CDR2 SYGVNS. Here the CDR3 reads CASSGWDNSGNTIYF. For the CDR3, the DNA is TGTGCCAGCAGTGGTTGGGACAACTCTGGAAACACCATATATTTT.

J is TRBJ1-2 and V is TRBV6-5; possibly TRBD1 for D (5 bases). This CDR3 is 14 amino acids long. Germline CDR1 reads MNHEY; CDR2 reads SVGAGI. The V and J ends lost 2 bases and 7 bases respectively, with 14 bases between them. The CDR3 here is CASSYGPWTSGYTF. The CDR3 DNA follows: TGTGCCAGCAGTTACGGACCCTGGACATCTGGCTACACCTTC.

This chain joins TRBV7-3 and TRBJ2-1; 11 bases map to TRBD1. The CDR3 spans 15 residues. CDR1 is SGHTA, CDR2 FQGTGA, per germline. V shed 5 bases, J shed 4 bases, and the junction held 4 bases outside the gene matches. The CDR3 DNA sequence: TGTGCCAGCAGCCTGGACAGGGGGCTGTACAATGAGCAGTTCTTC. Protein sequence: CASSLDRGLYNEQFF. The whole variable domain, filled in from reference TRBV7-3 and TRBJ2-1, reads GAGVSQTPSNKVTEKGKYVELRCDPISGHTALYWYRQSLGQGPEFLIYFQGTGAADDSGLPNDRFFAVRPEGSVSTLKIQRTERGDSAVYLCASSLDRGLYNEQFFGPGTRLTVL.

This CDR3 reads CASSQDRNQPQHF. In DNA, the CDR3 is TGTGCCAGCAGCCAAGACAGGAATCAGCCCCAGCATTTT. This chain links TRBV7-9 with TRBJ1-5, with a tentative D call TRBD1 (6 bases). From germline, CDR1 is SEHNR and CDR2 FQNEAQ (reference sequence). The CDR3 loop spans 13 amino acids. The V end was cut by 5 bases, the J end by 4 bases, with 9 bases between.

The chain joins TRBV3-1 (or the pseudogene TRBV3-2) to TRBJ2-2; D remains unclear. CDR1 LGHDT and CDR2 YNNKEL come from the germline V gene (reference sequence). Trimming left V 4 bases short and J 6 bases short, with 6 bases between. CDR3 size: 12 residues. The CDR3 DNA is TGTGCCAGCAGCCCCCGTCCCGGGGAGCTGTTTTTT. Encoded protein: CASSPRPGELFF.

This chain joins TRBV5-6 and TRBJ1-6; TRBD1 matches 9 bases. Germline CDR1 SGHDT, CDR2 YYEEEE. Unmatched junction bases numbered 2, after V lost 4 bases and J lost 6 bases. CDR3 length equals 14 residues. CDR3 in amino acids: CASSTGQGNSPLHF. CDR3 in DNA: TGTGCCAGCAGCACGGGACAGGGTAATTCACCCCTCCACTTT.

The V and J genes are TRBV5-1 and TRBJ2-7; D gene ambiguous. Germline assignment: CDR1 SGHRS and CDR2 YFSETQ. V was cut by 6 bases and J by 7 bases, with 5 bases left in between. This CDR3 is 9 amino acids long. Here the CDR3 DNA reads TGCGCCAGCATATGTGAGCAGTACTTC. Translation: CASICEQYF.

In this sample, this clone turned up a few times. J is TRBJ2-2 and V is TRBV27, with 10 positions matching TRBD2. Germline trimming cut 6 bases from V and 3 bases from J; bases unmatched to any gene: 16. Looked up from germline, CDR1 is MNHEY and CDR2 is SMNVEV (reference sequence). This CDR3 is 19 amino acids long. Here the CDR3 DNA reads TGTGCCAGCAGCCGTCCCCCGAGCGGGGGGGCGGTCCACACCGGGGAGCTGTTTTTT. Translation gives CASSRPPSGGAVHTGELFF.

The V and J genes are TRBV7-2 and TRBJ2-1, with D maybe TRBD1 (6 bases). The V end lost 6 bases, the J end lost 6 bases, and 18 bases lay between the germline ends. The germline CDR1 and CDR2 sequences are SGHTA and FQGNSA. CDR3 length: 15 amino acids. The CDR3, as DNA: TGTGCCAGCAGTCAAACAGGGAACCCTTCCAATGAGCAGTTCTTC. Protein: CASSQTGNPSNEQFF.

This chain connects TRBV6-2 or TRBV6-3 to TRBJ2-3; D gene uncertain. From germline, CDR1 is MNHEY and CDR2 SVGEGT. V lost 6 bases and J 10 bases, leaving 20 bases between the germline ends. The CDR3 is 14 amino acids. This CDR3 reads CASSPPLPPSAQYF. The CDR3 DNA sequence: TGTGCCAGCAGCCCTCCGCTCCCGCCCTCGGCGCAGTATTTT.

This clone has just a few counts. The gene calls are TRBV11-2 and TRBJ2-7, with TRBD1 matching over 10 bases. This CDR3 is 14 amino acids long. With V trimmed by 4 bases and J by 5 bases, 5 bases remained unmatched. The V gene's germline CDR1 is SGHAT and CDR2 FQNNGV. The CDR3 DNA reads TGTGCCAGCAGCTCGACAGGGGGCTTGGACGAGCAGTACTTC. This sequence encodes CASSSTGGLDEQYF.

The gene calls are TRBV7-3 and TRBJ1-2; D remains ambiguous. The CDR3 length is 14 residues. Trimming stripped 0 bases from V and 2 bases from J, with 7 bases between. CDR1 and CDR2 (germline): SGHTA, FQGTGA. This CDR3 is CASSLTPGNYGYTF. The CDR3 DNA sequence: TGTGCCAGCAGCTTAACACCCGGGAACTATGGCTACACCTTC. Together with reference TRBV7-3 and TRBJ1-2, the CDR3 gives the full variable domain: GAGVSQTPSNKVTEKGKYVELRCDPISGHTALYWYRQSLGQGPEFLIYFQGTGAADDSGLPNDRFFAVRPEGSVSTLKIQRTERGDSAVYLCASSLTPGNYGYTFGSGTRLTVV.

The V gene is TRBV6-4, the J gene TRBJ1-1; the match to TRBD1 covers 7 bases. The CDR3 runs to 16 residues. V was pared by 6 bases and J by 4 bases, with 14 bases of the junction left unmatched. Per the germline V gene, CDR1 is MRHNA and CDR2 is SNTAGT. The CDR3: CASSKTGRFGVTEAFF. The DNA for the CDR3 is TGTGCCAGCAGCAAGACAGGGCGCTTCGGGGTCACTGAAGCTTTCTTT.

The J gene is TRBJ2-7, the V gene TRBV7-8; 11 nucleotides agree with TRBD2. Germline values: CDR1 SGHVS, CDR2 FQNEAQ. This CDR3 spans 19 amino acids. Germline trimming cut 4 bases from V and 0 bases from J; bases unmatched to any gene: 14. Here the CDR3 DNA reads TGTGCCAGCAGCTCCACCCTAGCGGGGGGCTCCCAAAGCTCCTACGAGCAGTACTTC. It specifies CASSSTLAGGSQSSYEQYF. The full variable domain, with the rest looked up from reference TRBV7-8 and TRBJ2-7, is GAGVSQSPRYKVAKRGQDVALRCDPISGHVSLFWYQQALGQGPEFLTYFQNEAQLDKSGLPSDRFFAERPEGSVSTLKIQRTQQEDSAVYLCASSSTLAGGSQSSYEQYFGPGTRLTVT.

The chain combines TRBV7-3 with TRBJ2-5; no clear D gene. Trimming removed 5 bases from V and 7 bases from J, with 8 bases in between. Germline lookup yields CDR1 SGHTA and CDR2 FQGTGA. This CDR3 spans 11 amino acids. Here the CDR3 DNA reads TGTGCCAGCAGCGGGCCTGGGACCCAGTACTTC. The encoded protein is CASSGPGTQYF.

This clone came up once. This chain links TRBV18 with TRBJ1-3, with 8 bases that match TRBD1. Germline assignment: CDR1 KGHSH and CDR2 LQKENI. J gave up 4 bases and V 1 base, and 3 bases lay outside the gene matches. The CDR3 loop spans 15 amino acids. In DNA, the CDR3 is TGTGCCAGCTCACCACGGGACAGGACCGGAAACACCATATATTTT. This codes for CASSPRDRTGNTIYF.

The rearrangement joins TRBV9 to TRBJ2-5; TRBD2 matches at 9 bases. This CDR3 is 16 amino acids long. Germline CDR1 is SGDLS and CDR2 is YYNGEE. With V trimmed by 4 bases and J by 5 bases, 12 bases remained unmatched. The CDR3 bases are TGTGCCAGCAGCTCAGATCCGGGACTAGCCGGTGAGACCCAGTACTTC. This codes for CASSSDPGLAGETQYF.

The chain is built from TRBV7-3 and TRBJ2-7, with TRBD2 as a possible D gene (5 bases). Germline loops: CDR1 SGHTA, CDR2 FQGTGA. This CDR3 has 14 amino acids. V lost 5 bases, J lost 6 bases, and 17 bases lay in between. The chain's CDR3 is CASSPGSGPGEQYF. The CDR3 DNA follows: TGTGCCAGCAGCCCGGGGTCAGGACCTGGCGAGCAGTACTTC.